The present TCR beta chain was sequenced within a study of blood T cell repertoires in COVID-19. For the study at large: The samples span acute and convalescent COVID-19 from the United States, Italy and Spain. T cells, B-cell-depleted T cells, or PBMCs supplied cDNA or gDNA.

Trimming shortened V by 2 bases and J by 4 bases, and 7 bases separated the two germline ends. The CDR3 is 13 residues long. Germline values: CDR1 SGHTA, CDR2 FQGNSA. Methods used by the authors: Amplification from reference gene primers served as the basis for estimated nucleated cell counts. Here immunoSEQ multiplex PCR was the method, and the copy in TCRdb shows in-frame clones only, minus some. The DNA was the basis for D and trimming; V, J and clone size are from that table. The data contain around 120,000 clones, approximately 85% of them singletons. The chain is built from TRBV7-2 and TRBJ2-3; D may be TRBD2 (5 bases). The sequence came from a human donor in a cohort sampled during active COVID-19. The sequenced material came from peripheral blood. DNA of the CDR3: TGTGCCAGCAGCTTATTGGAGGCAGATACGCAGTATTTT. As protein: CASSLLEADTQYF.